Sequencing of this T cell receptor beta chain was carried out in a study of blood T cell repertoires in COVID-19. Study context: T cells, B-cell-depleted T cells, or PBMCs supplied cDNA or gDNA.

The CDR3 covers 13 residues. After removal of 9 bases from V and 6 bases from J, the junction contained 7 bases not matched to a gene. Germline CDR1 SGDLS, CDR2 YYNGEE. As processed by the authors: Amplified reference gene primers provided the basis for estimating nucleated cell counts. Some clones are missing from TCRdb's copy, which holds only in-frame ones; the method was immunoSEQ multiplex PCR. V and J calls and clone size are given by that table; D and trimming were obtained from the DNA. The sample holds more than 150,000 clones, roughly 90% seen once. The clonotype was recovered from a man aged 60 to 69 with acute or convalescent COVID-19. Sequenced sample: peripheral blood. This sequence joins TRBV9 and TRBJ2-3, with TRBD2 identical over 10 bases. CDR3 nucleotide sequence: TGTGCCACTAGCGGGGGTCCAAGGGATACGCAGTATTTT. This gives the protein CATSGGPRDTQYF.